This T cell receptor beta chain emerged from a study of cytotoxic CD8 clonotypes in ibrutinib-treated CLL. Study conclusions and caveats: Treatment saw public clonotypes, which were uncommon, either contract or stay stable. The study found baseline clonality above age-matched healthy donors, tracking circulating CD8+ T-cell counts.

Profiled with immunoSEQ multiplex PCR; TCRdb holds only in-frame clones, not every one. This repertoire shows 150,000 or so clones, approximately 85% found once; its top ten account for roughly 2%. As for this clone: What it recognizes is unknown.

CDR1 is MNHEY and CDR2 is SMNVEV in the germline V gene (reference sequence). V dropped 3 bases and J dropped 1 base, with 12 bases sitting between them. The CDR3 consists of 15 residues. The TCR sequence derives from a human donor with chronic lymphocytic leukemia. V is TRBV27 and J is TRBJ2-5; D tentatively fits TRBD1 or TRBD2 (6 bases each). The sample here was PBMCs, taken after 24 months of ibrutinib treatment. CDR3 loop: CASSFGGGPQETQYF. DNA for the CDR3: TGTGCCAGCAGTTTCGGAGGGGGGCCCCAAGAGACCCAGTACTTC.